This TCR beta chain was recovered during a study of human T cells and chemical hapten exposure. The CDR3 has 14 amino acids. The V gene lost 5 bases and the J gene lost 8 bases, with 13 bases spanning the gap. Germline CDR1 reads PRHDT; CDR2 reads FYEKMQ (reference sequence). The time point denotes: pre-sensitization, week 0. As to treatment: therapeutic diphenylcyclopropenone sensitization with weekly scalp DPC. TCRdb recomputed calls from the RACE reads with MiXCR, one row per CDR3 protein. The data show under 70,000 distinct CDR3 sequences, about 11% seen once. The TCR comes from a woman in her forties with alopecia areata. Some clones in this sample may be carry-over from other donors' samples. The chain uses TRBV13 and TRBJ1-6; TRBD1 is a possible D gene (6 bases). This material consisted of whole blood, taken in connection with sensitization to the hapten diphenylcyclopropenone (DPC). The CDR3 sequence: CASSPGAGYSPLHF. In DNA, the CDR3 is TGTGCCAGCAGCCCAGGGGCAGGATATTCACCCCTCCACTTT.